This T cell receptor beta chain was profiled in a study of CD8 T cells in Susac syndrome. Across the whole study: Patients with Susac syndrome had blood drawn and were at that point therapy-naive, on corticosteroids, or on intravenous immunoglobulin alone. Study results and limitations: The study acknowledged a relatively small number of individuals in its TCR sequencing and HLA analysis. Clonal expansion was not observed in the Susac syndrome CD4+ T cell repertoires.

Notes on this clonotype: Its antigen remains unidentified.

Reverse transcription of 0.5 to 1 ug RNA was performed with random hexamers. A single record per CDR3 protein comes from TCRdb applying MiXCR to the immunoSEQ multiplex PCR reads. The data hold 150,000 or so distinct CDR3 sequences, with 90% to 95% observed a single time. Per germline, CDR1 SNHLY and CDR2 FYNNEI. This CDR3 has 15 residues. Between the trimmed V and J ends, which lost 3 bases and 1 base, there was a span of 13 bases. The receptor was derived from a human donor with Susac syndrome. The chain employs TRBV2 and TRBJ2-7; TRBD1 or TRBD2 may be the D gene (5 bases each). The source material was CD4+ T cells from PBMCs. The CDR3, as DNA: TGTGCCAGCAGTGAGTGGGGGAAGAAGTCCTACGAGCAGTACTTC. Its translation: CASSEWGKKSYEQYF.